Listed here are 21 T cell receptor beta chains from one sample, sequenced in a study of T cells after yellow fever vaccination. MiXCR was run by TCRdb on the 5' RACE reads, yielding one entry per CDR3 protein. Altogether a few hundred thousand distinct CDR3 sequences are present, approximately 4% being singletons, with the ten largest covering just under 25%. This sample comprised PBMCs, obtained 5 days after the yellow fever booster vaccination. The receptors originated from a young man who received the YFV17D yellow fever vaccine.

This clonotype has only a few counts. The rearrangement uses TRBV19 and TRBJ2-3; D is perhaps TRBD2 (6 bases). CDR1 and CDR2 (germline): LNHDA, SQIVND (reference sequence). CDR3 length equals 16 residues. V lost 3 bases and J lost 2, with 15 bases in between. CDR3 nucleotides: TGTGCCAGTAGTATCCTCCGGGGGACGATCACAGATACGCAGTATTTT. Amino acid sequence: CASSILRGTITDTQYF. The whole variable domain, filled in from reference TRBV19 and TRBJ2-3, reads DGGITQSPKYLFRKEGQNVTLSCEQNLNHDAMYWYRQDPGQGLRLIYYSQIVNDFQKGDIAEGYSVSREKKESFPLTVTSAQKNPTAFYLCASSILRGTITDTQYFGPGTRLTVL.

This chain links TRBV9 with TRBJ1-6; D gene uncertain. The germline V and J ends were trimmed by 4 bases and 0 bases, with 8 bases remaining between them. CDR1 SGDLS and CDR2 YYNGEE come from the germline V gene. This CDR3 comprises 15 residues. The CDR3 coding sequence is TGTGCCAGCAGCTCACGGAGCTCCTATAATTCACCCCTCCACTTT. Translated, it gives CASSSRSSYNSPLHF.

The chain's CDR3 is CASSSGAWGKGTYEQYF. CDR3 coding DNA: TGTGCCAGCAGCTCTGGGGCATGGGGGAAGGGGACCTACGAGCAGTACTTC. This chain connects TRBV7-2 to TRBJ2-7; either TRBD1 or TRBD2 may supply D (5 bases each). The CDR3 loop spans 17 amino acids. Germline CDR1 and CDR2: SGHTA and FQGNSA. With 4 bases removed from V and 2 bases from J, the gap between germline ends came to 21 bases. The full variable domain, rest sourced from reference TRBV7-2 and TRBJ2-7, is GAGVSQSPSNKVTEKGKDVELRCDPISGHTALYWYRQSLGQGLEFLIYFQGNSAPDKSGLPSDRFSAERTGGSVSTLTIQRTQQEDSAVYLCASSSGAWGKGTYEQYFGPGTRLTVT.

The rearrangement links TRBV24-1 to TRBJ2-3; maybe TRBD2 (6 bases). Germline assignment: CDR1 KGHDR and CDR2 SFDVKD. This CDR3 spans 14 amino acids. The V end was cut by 0 bases, the J end by 4 bases, with 7 bases between. CDR3: CATSDLGEADTQYF. CDR3 nucleotides: TGTGCCACCAGTGATTTGGGGGAGGCAGATACGCAGTATTTT.

This clonotype was seen many times. The germline gene is not matched at one end of the junction; a read error may be the cause. The chain uses TRBV5-6 and TRBJ1-4; D not resolved. CDR1 and CDR2 from the germline V gene are SGHDT and YYEEEE. This CDR3 has 12 residues. CDR3: CASSLANAGKVF. The CDR3 nucleotides read TGTGCCAGCAGCTTGGCCAACGCGGGCAAGGTTTTT. Full variable domain (missing parts from reference TRBV5-6 and TRBJ1-4): DAGVTQSPTHLIKTRGQQVTLRCSPKSGHDTVSWYQQALGQGPQFIFQYYEEEERQRGNFPDRFSGHQFPNYSSELNVNALLLGDSALYLCASSLANAGKVFGSGTQLSVL.

This clonotype was observed a handful of times. The chain recombines TRBV27 with TRBJ2-3; unclear D gene. Germline V gene sequence: CDR1 MNHEY, CDR2 SMNVEV (reference sequence). The ends were cut back, 3 bases at V and 6 bases at J, with 10 bases in the middle. CDR3 length equals 13 residues. CDR3 protein: CASSFSWWDTQYF. Here the CDR3 DNA reads TGTGCCAGCAGTTTTTCGTGGTGGGATACGCAGTATTTT.

The V and J genes are TRBV19 and TRBJ2-2, with 7 bases that match TRBD2. Trimming at V came to 7 bases and at J to 7 bases, leaving 12 bases not matched to a gene. This CDR3 is built from 15 residues. Germline CDR1 LNHDA, CDR2 SQIVND (reference sequence). The CDR3 sequence is CASNPGTTHSGELFF. CDR3 nucleotide sequence: TGTGCCAGTAATCCCGGGACTACCCACAGCGGGGAGCTGTTTTTT.

The table lists this clonotype with many counts. V usage is TRBV7-8 and J usage is TRBJ2-5, with 7 bases lining up with TRBD1. The CDR3 is 19 residues long. V shed 5 bases, J shed 2 bases, and the junction held 20 bases outside the gene matches. Germline CDR1 is SGHVS and CDR2 is FQNEAQ. This chain's CDR3 is CASSPRGWPQGPLQETQYF. The CDR3, as DNA: TGTGCCAGCAGCCCACGAGGTTGGCCACAGGGGCCCCTACAAGAGACCCAGTACTTC. Drawing the rest from reference TRBV7-8 and TRBJ2-5, the complete variable domain is GAGVSQSPRYKVAKRGQDVALRCDPISGHVSLFWYQQALGQGPEFLTYFQNEAQLDKSGLPSDRFFAERPEGSVSTLKIQRTQQEDSAVYLCASSPRGWPQGPLQETQYFGPGTRLLVL.

The chain links TRBV4-3 to TRBJ1-6; the D gene is possibly TRBD1 (6 bases). The CDR3 length is 17 residues. V was clipped by 0 bases and J by 7 bases, with 16 bases between them. Germline V gives CDR1 LGHNA, CDR2 YSLEER. Here the CDR3 DNA reads TGCGCCAGCAGCCAAGAATTGATCAGGGGAGAAAATTCACCCCTCCACTTT. It yields the protein CASSQELIRGENSPLHF.

This clonotype was detected only a few times. This chain links TRBV18 with TRBJ1-1; D remains ambiguous. Looked up from germline, CDR1 is KGHSH and CDR2 is LQKENI. V shed 0 bases and J shed 6 bases, with 8 bases lying between them. The CDR3 is 13 amino acids. CDR3 in DNA: TGTGCCAGCTCACCACCGTCCAGCTCTGAAGCTTTCTTT. Protein sequence: CASSPPSSSEAFF.

The table lists this clonotype with a few counts. V gene TRBV20-1 combines with J gene TRBJ1-4; a weak D match, TRBD1 (5 bases). CDR3 size: 11 residues. The germline CDR1 and CDR2 sequences are DFQATT and SNEGSKA (reference sequence). V was pared by 3 bases and J by 13 bases, with 12 bases between. Here the CDR3 DNA reads TGCAGTGCTAGGGCTACAGGCCTACTGTTTTTT. Its protein product is CSARATGLLFF.

The sample holds a few counts of this clonotype. The chain has TRBV7-8 and TRBJ2-1; D is uncertain. This CDR3 spans 13 amino acids. CDR1 and CDR2 from the germline V gene are SGHVS and FQNEAQ. Trimming pared 4 bases from V and 5 bases from J, leaving 9 bases between. CDR3 DNA: TGTGCCAGCAGCTCCCCAACGAACAATGAGCAGTTCTTC. It is translated as CASSSPTNNEQFF.

This clonotype was observed a handful of times. This chain uses TRBV15 with TRBJ2-5; no definite D call. Trimming left V 3 bases short and J 0 bases short, with 11 bases between. The germline gives CDR1 LNHNV, CDR2 YYDKDF (reference sequence). This CDR3 is 15 amino acids long. The CDR3 DNA reads TGTGCCACCAGCAGCCCCGACCTGTACCAAGAGACCCAGTACTTC. Residues: CATSSPDLYQETQYF. Filled out from reference TRBV15 and TRBJ2-5, the complete variable domain reads DAMVIQNPRYQVTQFGKPVTLSCSQTLNHNVMYWYQQKSSQAPKLLFHYYDKDFNNEADTPDNFQSRRPNTSFCFLDIRSPGLGDTAMYLCATSSPDLYQETQYFGPGTRLLVL.

This clonotype was counted a few times. J is TRBJ1-5 and V is TRBV7-9, with D hard to call. Trimming took off 1 base at V and 4 bases at J, with 5 bases between the two ends. Germline-derived CDR1 and CDR2 are SEHNR and FQNEAQ (reference sequence). The CDR3 runs to 13 residues. CDR3 sequence: CASSLGWNQPQHF. The CDR3, as DNA: TGTGCCAGCAGCTTAGGCTGGAATCAGCCCCAGCATTTT.

This clonotype was observed a handful of times. The chain employs TRBV29-1 and TRBJ2-5; D is possibly TRBD2 (5 bases). From germline, CDR1 is SQVTM and CDR2 ANQGSEA. The CDR3 loop spans 12 amino acids. V lost 5 bases, J lost 0 bases, and 7 bases lay in between. The CDR3 loop is CSVTRDQETQYF. DNA of the CDR3: TGCAGCGTTACGAGGGACCAAGAGACCCAGTACTTC.

The rearrangement joins TRBV27 to TRBJ1-2; perhaps TRBD1 as D (5 bases). Trimming took off 1 base at V and 3 bases at J, with 12 bases between the two ends. This CDR3 is built from 15 residues. Looked up from germline, CDR1 is MNHEY and CDR2 is SMNVEV (reference sequence). The CDR3 loop is CASSLYRGAYYGYTF. The CDR3 DNA reads as TGTGCCAGCAGTTTATACCGAGGGGCTTACTATGGCTACACCTTC.

There are many counts of this clonotype. The gene calls are TRBV12-3 or TRBV12-4 and TRBJ2-5; no reliable D call. The CDR3 is 13 amino acids. Trimming stripped 5 bases from V and 1 base from J, with 8 bases between. The CDR3 nucleotides are TGTGCCAGCAGTCCGACTGCCCAAGAGACCCAGTACTTC. It translates to CASSPTAQETQYF.

This clonotype was picked up a small number of times. The DNA for the CDR3 is TGTGCCAGCAGCCCGGGACTTTACGAGCAGTACTTC. The encoded protein is CASSPGLYEQYF. The V and J genes are TRBV9 and TRBJ2-7, with a weak D call TRBD2 (6 bases). Germline loops: CDR1 SGDLS, CDR2 YYNGEE. Trimming shortened V by 4 bases and J by 4 bases, and 9 bases separated the two germline ends. CDR3 length equals 12 residues.

The V gene is TRBV18, the J gene TRBJ1-2; no clear D gene. The length of the CDR3 is 13 residues. V lost 6 bases and J 8 bases, leaving 16 bases between the germline ends. Germline assignment: CDR1 KGHSH and CDR2 LQKENI. The CDR3 sequence is CASSPGPTGGYTF. DNA for the CDR3: TGTGCCAGCTCGCCCGGACCTACCGGCGGCTACACCTTC.

This clonotype was seen at least ten times. The gene calls are TRBV20-1 and TRBJ2-2, with D perhaps TRBD1 (6 bases). In germline, CDR1 is DFQATT, CDR2 SNEGSKA (reference sequence). The CDR3 runs to 12 residues. Trimming removed 6 bases from V and 6 bases from J, with 11 bases in between. CDR3 loop: CSALTGSGELFF. DNA for the CDR3: TGCAGTGCCCTAACAGGGTCCGGGGAGCTGTTTTTT.

The J gene is TRBJ2-5, the V gene TRBV2; D is possibly TRBD2 (5 bases). The CDR3 loop spans 14 amino acids. V lost 4 bases and J 7 bases, leaving 16 bases between the germline ends. Looked up from germline, CDR1 is SNHLY and CDR2 is FYNNEI. CDR3 protein: CASSVDRGMGTQYF. The CDR3 nucleotides are TGTGCCAGCAGTGTAGATCGGGGAATGGGGACCCAGTACTTC.